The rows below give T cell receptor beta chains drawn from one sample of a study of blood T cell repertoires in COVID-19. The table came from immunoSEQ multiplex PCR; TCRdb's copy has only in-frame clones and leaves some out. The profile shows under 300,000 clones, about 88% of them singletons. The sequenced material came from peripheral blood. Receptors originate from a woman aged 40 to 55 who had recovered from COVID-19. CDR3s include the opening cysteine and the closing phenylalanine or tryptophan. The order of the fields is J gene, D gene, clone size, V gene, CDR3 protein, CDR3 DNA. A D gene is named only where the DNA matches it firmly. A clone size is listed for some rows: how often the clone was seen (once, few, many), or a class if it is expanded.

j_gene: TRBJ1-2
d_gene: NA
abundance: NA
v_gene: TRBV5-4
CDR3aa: CASSLAGIYGYTF
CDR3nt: TGTGCCAGCAGCCTTGCGGGGATCTATGGCTACACCTTC

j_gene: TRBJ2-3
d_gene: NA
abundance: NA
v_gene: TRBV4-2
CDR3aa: CASSQVGAGSTDTQYF
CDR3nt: TGTGCCAGCAGCCAAGTCGGGGCGGGGAGCACAGATACGCAGTATTTT

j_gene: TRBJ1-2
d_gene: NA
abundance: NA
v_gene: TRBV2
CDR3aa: CASSEAGGEWDYGYTF
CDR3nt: TGTGCCAGCAGTGAAGCGGGCGGGGAGTGGGACTATGGCTACACCTTC

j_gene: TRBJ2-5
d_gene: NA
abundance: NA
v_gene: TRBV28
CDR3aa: CASSLIGEGAQYF
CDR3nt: TGTGCCAGCAGTCTCATCGGTGAAGGAGCCCAGTACTTC

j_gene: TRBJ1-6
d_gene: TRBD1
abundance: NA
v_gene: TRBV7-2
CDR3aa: CASSLAGTGLSPLHF
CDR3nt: TGTGCCAGCAGCTTAGCGGGGACAGGGCTATCACCCCTCCACTTT

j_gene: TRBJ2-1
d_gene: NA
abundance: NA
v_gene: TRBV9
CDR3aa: CASSPTQGKSYNEQFF
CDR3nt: TGTGCCAGCTCACCGACCCAGGGTAAGTCCTACAATGAGCAGTTCTTC

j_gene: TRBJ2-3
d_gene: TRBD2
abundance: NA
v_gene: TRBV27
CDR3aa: CASSLSPVLAGANTDTQYF
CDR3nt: TGTGCCAGCAGTTTATCTCCCGTACTAGCGGGAGCCAACACAGATACGCAGTATTTT

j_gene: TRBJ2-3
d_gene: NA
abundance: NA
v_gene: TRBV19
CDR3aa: CASSIDLRAGQYF
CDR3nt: TGTGCCAGTAGTATAGATCTCCGCGCGGGGCAGTATTTT

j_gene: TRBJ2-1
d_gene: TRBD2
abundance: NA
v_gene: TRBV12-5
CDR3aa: CASGLVFAGGNYNEQFF
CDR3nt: TGTGCTAGTGGTTTGGTTTTCGCGGGAGGGAACTACAATGAGCAGTTCTTC

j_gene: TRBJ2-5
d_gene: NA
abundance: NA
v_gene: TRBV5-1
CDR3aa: CASSLTGSSETQYF
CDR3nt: TGCGCCAGCAGCTTGACAGGCTCTTCGGAGACCCAGTACTTC

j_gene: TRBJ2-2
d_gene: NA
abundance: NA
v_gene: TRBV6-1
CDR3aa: CASSDSQVLSVGELFF
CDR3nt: TGTGCCAGCAGTGATTCCCAGGTTCTCTCGGTAGGGGAGCTGTTTTTT

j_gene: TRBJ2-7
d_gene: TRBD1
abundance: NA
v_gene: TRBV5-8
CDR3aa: CASSLQGFEQYF
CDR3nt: TGTGCCAGCAGTCTACAGGGGTTCGAGCAGTACTTC

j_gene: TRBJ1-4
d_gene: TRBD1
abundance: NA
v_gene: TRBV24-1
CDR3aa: CATSDRGQGTTNEKLFF
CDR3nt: TGTGCCACCAGTGACCGGGGACAGGGAACAACTAATGAAAAACTGTTTTTT

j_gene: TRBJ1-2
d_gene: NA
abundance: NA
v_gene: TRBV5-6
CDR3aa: CASSFPGEVTGYTF
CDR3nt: TGTGCCAGCAGCTTTCCAGGGGAAGTCACGGGCTACACCTTC

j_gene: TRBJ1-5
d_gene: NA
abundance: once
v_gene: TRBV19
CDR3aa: CASSNFVGQGNQPQHF
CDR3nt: TGTGCCAGTAGTAACTTTGTCGGCCAGGGTAATCAGCCCCAGCATTTT

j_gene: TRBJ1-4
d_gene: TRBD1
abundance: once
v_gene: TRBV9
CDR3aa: CASSVGGQGWEKLFF
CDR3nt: TGTGCCAGCAGCGTAGGGGGACAGGGGTGGGAAAAACTGTTTTTT

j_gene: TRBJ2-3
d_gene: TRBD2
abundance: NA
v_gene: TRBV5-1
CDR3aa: CASSLGLAGEVDTQYF
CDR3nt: TGCGCCAGCAGCTTGGGACTAGCGGGAGAGGTAGATACGCAGTATTTT

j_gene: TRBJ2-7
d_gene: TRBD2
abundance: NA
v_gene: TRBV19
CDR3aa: CASSLTSGRAYEQYF
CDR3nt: TGTGCCAGTAGTTTGACTAGCGGGAGGGCATACGAGCAGTACTTC

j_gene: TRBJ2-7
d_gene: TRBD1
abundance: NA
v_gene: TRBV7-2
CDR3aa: CASSLGQGHYEQYF
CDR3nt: TGTGCCAGCAGCTTAGGACAGGGGCACTACGAGCAGTACTTC

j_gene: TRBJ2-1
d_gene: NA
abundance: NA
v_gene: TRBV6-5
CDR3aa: CASSLEGSSYNEQFF
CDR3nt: TGTGCCAGCAGTTTGGAGGGGAGCTCCTACAATGAGCAGTTCTTC

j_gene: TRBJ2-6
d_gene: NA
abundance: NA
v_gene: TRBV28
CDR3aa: CASSLPGTSGANVLTF
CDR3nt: TGTGCCAGCAGTTTGCCAGGTACTTCTGGGGCCAACGTCCTGACTTTC

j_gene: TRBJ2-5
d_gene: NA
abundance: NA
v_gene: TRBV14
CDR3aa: CASSRRDTYRETQYF
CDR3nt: TGTGCCAGCAGCCGCCGGGACACCTATCGAGAGACCCAGTACTTC

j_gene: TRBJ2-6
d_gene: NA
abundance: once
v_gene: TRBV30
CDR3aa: CAWTGKTSGANVLTF
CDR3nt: TGTGCCTGGACAGGAAAAACCTCTGGGGCCAACGTCCTGACTTTC

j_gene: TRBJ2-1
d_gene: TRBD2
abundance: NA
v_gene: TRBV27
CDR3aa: CASSPRTSGGNEQFF
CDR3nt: TGTGCCAGCAGTCCAAGGACTAGCGGGGGTAATGAGCAGTTCTTC

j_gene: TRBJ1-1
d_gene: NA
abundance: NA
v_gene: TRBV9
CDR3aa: CASSFFTGNTEAFF
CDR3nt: TGTGCCAGCAGCTTCTTCACAGGGAACACTGAAGCTTTCTTT

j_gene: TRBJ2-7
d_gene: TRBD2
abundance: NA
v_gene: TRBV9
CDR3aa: CASSVEVAGAYEQYF
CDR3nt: TGTGCCAGCAGCGTAGAGGTAGCGGGAGCCTACGAGCAGTACTTC

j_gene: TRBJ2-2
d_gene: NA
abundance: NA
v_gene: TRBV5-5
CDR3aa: CASSPTGGELFF
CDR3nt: TGTGCCAGCAGCCCCACAGGTGGGGAGCTGTTTTTT

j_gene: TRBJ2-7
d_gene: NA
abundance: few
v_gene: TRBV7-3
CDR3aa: CASSLESYPTYEQYF
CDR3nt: TGTGCCAGCAGCTTAGAGTCCTACCCGACCTACGAGCAGTACTTC

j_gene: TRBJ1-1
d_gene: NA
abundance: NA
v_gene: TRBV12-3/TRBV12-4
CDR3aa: CASSLFSEAFF
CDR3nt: TGTGCCAGCAGTTTATTCTCTGAAGCTTTCTTT

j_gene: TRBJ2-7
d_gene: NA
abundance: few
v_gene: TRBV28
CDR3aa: CATKWGQGGYEQYF
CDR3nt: TGTGCCACCAAGTGGGGGCAGGGTGGTTACGAGCAGTACTTC

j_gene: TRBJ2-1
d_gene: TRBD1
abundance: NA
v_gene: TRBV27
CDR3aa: CASSFLTGTGNNEQFF
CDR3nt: TGTGCCAGCAGTTTTCTAACCGGGACAGGGAACAATGAGCAGTTCTTC

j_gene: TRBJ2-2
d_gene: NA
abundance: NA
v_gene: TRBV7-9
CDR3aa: CASSLLLPYTGELFF
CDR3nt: TGTGCCAGCAGCTTATTACTCCCCTACACCGGGGAGCTGTTTTTT

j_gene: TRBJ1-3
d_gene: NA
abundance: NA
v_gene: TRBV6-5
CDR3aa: CASRSPGGGGNTIYF
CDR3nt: TGTGCCAGCAGATCGCCGGGGGGAGGTGGAAACACCATATATTTT

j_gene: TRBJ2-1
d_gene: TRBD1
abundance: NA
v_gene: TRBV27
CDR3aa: CASSPLHPGQENNEQFF
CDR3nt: TGTGCCAGCAGTCCGCTTCACCCGGGACAGGAGAACAATGAGCAGTTCTTC

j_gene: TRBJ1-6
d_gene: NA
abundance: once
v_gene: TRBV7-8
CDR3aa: CASSLVGQGNSPLHF
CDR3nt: TGTGCCAGCAGCTTAGTCGGGCAGGGGAATTCACCCCTCCACTTT

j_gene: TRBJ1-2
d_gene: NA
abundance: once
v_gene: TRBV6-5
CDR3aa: CATLRADGYTF
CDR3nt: TGTGCCACCCTGAGAGCTGATGGCTACACCTTC

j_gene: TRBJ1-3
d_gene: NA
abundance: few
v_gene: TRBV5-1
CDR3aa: CASSLAGSGNTIYF
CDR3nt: TGCGCCAGCAGCTTGGCAGGGTCTGGAAACACCATATATTTT

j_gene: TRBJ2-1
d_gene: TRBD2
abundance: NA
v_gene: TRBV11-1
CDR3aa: CASSLELAGAINEQFF
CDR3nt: TGTGCCAGCAGCTTAGAACTAGCGGGGGCTATCAATGAGCAGTTCTTC

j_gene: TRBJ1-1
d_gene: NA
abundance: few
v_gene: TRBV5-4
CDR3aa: CASSPRGTEAFF
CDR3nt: TGTGCCAGCAGCCCCAGGGGAACTGAAGCTTTCTTT

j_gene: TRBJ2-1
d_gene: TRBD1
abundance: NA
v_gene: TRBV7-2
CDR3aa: CASSLGKTGLSFF
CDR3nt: TGTGCCAGCAGCTTAGGGAAGACAGGGCTCTCGTTCTTC

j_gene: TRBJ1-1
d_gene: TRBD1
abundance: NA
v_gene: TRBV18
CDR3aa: CASRTGLNTEAFF
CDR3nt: TGTGCCAGCCGGACAGGCCTGAACACTGAAGCTTTCTTT

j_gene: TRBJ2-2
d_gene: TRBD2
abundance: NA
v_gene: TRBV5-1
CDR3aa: CASSPHSGSGTGELFF
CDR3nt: TGCGCCAGCAGCCCCCACAGCGGGAGCGGCACCGGGGAGCTGTTTTTT

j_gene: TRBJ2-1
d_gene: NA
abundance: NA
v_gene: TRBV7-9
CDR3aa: CASSLWRLVSQSDEQFF
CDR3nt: TGTGCCAGCAGCTTATGGAGACTAGTTTCCCAATCCGATGAGCAGTTCTTC

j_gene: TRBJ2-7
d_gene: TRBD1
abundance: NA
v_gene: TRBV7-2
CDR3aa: CASSLASGQGTDEQYF
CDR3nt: TGTGCCAGCAGCCTCGCGTCGGGACAGGGGACGGACGAGCAGTACTTC

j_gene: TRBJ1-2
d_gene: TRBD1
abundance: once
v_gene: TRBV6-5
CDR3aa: CASRPETPGGGYTF
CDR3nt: TGTGCCAGCAGACCGGAGACCCCAGGGGGCGGCTACACCTTC

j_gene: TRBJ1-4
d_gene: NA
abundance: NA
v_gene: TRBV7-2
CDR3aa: CASSESGRDNEKLFF
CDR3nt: TGTGCCAGCAGCGAGAGTGGACGGGATAATGAAAAACTGTTTTTT

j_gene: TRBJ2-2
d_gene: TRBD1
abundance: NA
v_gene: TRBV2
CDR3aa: CASSRTGTAYTGELFF
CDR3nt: TGTGCCAGCAGTCGTACCGGGACAGCTTACACCGGGGAGCTGTTTTTT

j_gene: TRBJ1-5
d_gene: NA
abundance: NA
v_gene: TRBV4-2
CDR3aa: CASSQDYGSNQPQHF
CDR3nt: TGTGCCAGCAGCCAAGATTACGGTAGCAATCAGCCCCAGCATTTT

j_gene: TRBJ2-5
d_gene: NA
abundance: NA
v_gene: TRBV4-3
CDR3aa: CASSQGRGQETQYF
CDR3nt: TGCGCCAGCAGCCAAGGGAGGGGTCAAGAGACCCAGTACTTC

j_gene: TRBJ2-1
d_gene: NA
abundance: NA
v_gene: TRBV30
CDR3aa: CAWSVIAEGNNEQFF
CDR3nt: TGTGCCTGGAGTGTTATAGCGGAGGGAAACAATGAGCAGTTCTTC

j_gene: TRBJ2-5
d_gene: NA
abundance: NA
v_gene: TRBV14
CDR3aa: CASSHLDSLQETQYF
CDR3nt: TGTGCCAGCAGCCATTTGGACAGTCTCCAAGAGACCCAGTACTTC

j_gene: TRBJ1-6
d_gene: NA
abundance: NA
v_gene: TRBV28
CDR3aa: CASSLWGGKDSPLHF
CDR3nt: TGTGCCAGCAGTTTATGGGGGGGGAAGGATTCACCCCTCCACTTT

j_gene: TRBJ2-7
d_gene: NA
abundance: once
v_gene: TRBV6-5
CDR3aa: CASSYRRPADEQYF
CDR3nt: TGTGCCAGCAGTTACCGGCGCCCGGCGGACGAGCAGTACTTC

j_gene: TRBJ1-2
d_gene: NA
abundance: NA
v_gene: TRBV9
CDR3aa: CASRRDNYGYTF
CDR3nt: TGTGCCAGCAGGAGGGATAACTATGGCTACACCTTC